One sample yielded the 14 T cell receptor beta chains listed below, sequenced in a study of cytomegalovirus exposure and HLA in healthy donors. PCR was performed using 60 Vbeta and 13 Jbeta primers. Some clones are missing from TCRdb's copy, which holds only in-frame ones; the method was immunoSEQ multiplex PCR. Among around 120,000 clones listed, about 80% were seen once. Sequenced sample: PBMCs. Every receptor here comes from a woman aged 40 to 49 in good health and CMV-seronegative.

This clone appeared once. CDR3 DNA: TGTGCCAGCAGCGGGGGGGACGGGGGATGGTACATCGAGCAGTTCTTC. It translates to CASSGGDGGWYIEQFF. The chain recombines TRBV9 with TRBJ2-1, with D possibly being TRBD2 (6 bases). The V gene's germline CDR1 is SGDLS and CDR2 YYNGEE. This CDR3 spans 16 amino acids. V was pared by 3 bases and J by 10 bases, with 23 bases between.

The V and J genes are TRBV6-6 and TRBJ2-7, with D tentatively TRBD2 (6 bases). The CDR3 consists of 15 residues. Trimming removed 5 bases from V and 0 bases from J, with 14 bases in between. Germline V gives CDR1 MNHNY, CDR2 SVGAGI (reference sequence). The CDR3 region is CASSDLNGSSYEQYF. The CDR3 bases are TGTGCCAGCAGTGACCTTAACGGGAGCTCCTACGAGCAGTACTTC.

V gene TRBV4-2 combines with J gene TRBJ1-4; maybe TRBD1 (5 bases). V dropped 0 bases and J dropped 4 bases, with 12 bases sitting between them. Germline CDR1 and CDR2: LGHNA and YNFKEQ. The CDR3 totals 16 residues. The DNA for the CDR3 is TGTGCCAGCAGCCAAGAAGCAGGGTTCGGTAATGAAAAACTGTTTTTT. Translation: CASSQEAGFGNEKLFF.

The chain couples TRBV5-6 to TRBJ1-6, with D hard to call. Germline CDR1 SGHDT, CDR2 YYEEEE. CDR3 length: 13 amino acids. V lost 3 bases and J lost 7, with 8 bases in between. Written as DNA, the CDR3 is TGTGCCAGCAGCTATCCTGAGAATTCACCCCTCCACTTT. Its protein is CASSYPENSPLHF. Combining the CDR3 with reference TRBV5-6 and TRBJ1-6 gives the whole variable domain DAGVTQSPTHLIKTRGQQVTLRCSPKSGHDTVSWYQQALGQGPQFIFQYYEEEERQRGNFPDRFSGHQFPNYSSELNVNALLLGDSALYLCASSYPENSPLHFGNGTRLTVT.

The chain couples TRBV5-1 to TRBJ2-3; 8 nucleotides line up with TRBD2. There are 16 residues in the CDR3. V lost 7 bases and J lost 0; bases outside the gene matches: 10. Looked up from germline, CDR1 is SGHRS and CDR2 is YFSETQ. In nucleotides, the CDR3 is TGCGCCAGCGCCAACCCACGGGGGGGTAGCACAGATACGCAGTATTTT. Translation gives CASANPRGGSTDTQYF.

V is TRBV7-2 and J is TRBJ1-1; 8 bases are shared with TRBD1. With 3 bases clipped from V and 8 bases from J, the junction kept 5 bases outside the gene matches. The CDR3 has 13 residues. From germline, CDR1 is SGHTA and CDR2 FQGNSA. The CDR3 region is CASSLTGDFEAFF. As DNA, the CDR3 is TGTGCCAGCAGCTTGACAGGGGATTTCGAAGCTTTCTTT.

V is TRBV18 and J is TRBJ2-7, with 9 nucleotides matching TRBD2. Per germline, CDR1 KGHSH and CDR2 LQKENI. The CDR3 has 14 residues. V dropped 4 bases and J dropped 0; count of bases not matched to a gene: 1. The CDR3 bases are TGTGCCAGCTCACGTAGCGGGAGCTCCTACGAGCAGTACTTC. This gives the protein CASSRSGSSYEQYF.

The DNA of the CDR3 is TGTGCCAGCAGCCAAGGGGGGGGCCCTTGGGAAGATACGCAGTATTTT. Translating gives CASSQGGGPWEDTQYF. This sequence joins TRBV4-2 and TRBJ2-3; D possibly corresponds to TRBD2 (7 bases). V dropped 1 base and J dropped 5 bases, with 16 bases sitting between them. CDR3 length: 16 residues. Germline CDR1 is LGHNA and CDR2 is YNFKEQ.

This chain connects TRBV6-1 to TRBJ1-2, with 7 bases identical to TRBD1. The CDR3 loop spans 11 amino acids. The germline gives CDR1 MNHNS, CDR2 SASEGT. V lost 6 bases and J lost 8; bases outside the gene matches: 3. CDR3 sequence: CASSRQGGYTF. The CDR3 DNA reads as TGTGCCAGCAGCCGACAGGGCGGCTACACCTTC.

The genes are TRBV6-5 and TRBJ2-3; 9 bases align to TRBD2. Germline V gives CDR1 MNHEY, CDR2 SVGAGI. The V segment lost 4 bases and the J segment 7 bases; nucleotides outside the gene matches: 12. The CDR3 is made up of 16 amino acids. The DNA for the CDR3 is TGTGCCAGCAGTTCCTCGTGGGCGGGGGGGCCAAATACGCAGTATTTT. It yields the protein CASSSSWAGGPNTQYF.

This clone was observed a few times. This rearrangement joins TRBV2 to TRBJ2-1, with TRBD1 as a possible D gene (6 bases). The germline V and J ends were trimmed by 2 bases and 7 bases, with 12 bases remaining between them. This CDR3 comprises 14 residues. Germline V gene lookup returns CDR1 SNHLY and CDR2 FYNNEI. CDR3 bases: TGTGCCAGCAGTGAATATCCAGGGGCTAATGAGCAGTTCTTC. Protein: CASSEYPGANEQFF.

The CDR3 nucleotides read TGTGCCAGCAGCTTACCAGGGTATGGCGCTGAAGCTTTCTTT. It translates to CASSLPGYGAEAFF. The V and J genes are TRBV7-2 and TRBJ1-1, with TRBD1 as a possible D gene (5 bases). Trimming took 2 bases from V and 6 from J, leaving 13 bases between them. Germline V gene data show CDR1 as SGHTA and CDR2 as FQGNSA. This CDR3 contains 14 residues. Full variable domain (outside the CDR3, taken from reference TRBV7-2 and TRBJ1-1): GAGVSQSPSNKVTEKGKDVELRCDPISGHTALYWYRQSLGQGLEFLIYFQGNSAPDKSGLPSDRFSAERTGGSVSTLTIQRTQQEDSAVYLCASSLPGYGAEAFFGQGTRLTVV.

The V and J genes are TRBV10-3 and TRBJ1-1; D might be TRBD1 (6 bases). The CDR3 has 15 amino acids. V was clipped by 2 bases and J by 0 bases, with 10 bases between them. Germline CDR1 and CDR2: ENHRY and SYGVKD. The CDR3, as DNA: TGTGCCATCAGTGAGGTCAGGGGATTGAACACTGAAGCTTTCTTT. Amino acids: CAISEVRGLNTEAFF.

CDR3: CASSQGGGAYEQYF. The CDR3, as DNA: TGTGCCAGCAGCCAGGGCGGCGGAGCCTACGAGCAGTACTTC. This chain links TRBV9 with TRBJ2-7; D is perhaps TRBD1 (5 bases). Germline V lookup: CDR1 SGDLS, CDR2 YYNGEE. The CDR3 totals 14 residues. Trimming left V 4 bases short and J 2 bases short, with 13 bases between.